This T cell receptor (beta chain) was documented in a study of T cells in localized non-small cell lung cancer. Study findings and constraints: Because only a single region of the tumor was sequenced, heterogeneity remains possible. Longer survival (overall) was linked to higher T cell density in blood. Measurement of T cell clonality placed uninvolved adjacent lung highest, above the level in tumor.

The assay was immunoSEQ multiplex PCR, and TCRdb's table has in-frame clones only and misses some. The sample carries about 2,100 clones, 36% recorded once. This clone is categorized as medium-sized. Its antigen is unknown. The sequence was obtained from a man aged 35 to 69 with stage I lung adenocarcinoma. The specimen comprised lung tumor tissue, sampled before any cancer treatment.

CDR3 nucleotides: TGTGCCAGCAGCCAAACAGGGGTAGGGTATGGCTACACCTTC. Protein: CASSQTGVGYGYTF. The V gene is TRBV11-3, the J gene TRBJ1-2, with 7 bases identical to TRBD1. The CDR3 totals 14 residues. V shed 5 bases and J 5 bases; nucleotides not matched to a gene: 8. The germline CDR1 and CDR2 sequences are SGHNT and YENEEA. The full variable domain, completed using reference TRBV11-3 and TRBJ1-2, is EAGVVQSPRYKIIEKKQPVAFWCNPISGHNTLYWYLQNLGQGPELLIRYENEEAVDDSQLPKDRFSAERLKGVDSTLKIQPAELGDSAVYLCASSQTGVGYGYTFGSGTRLTVV.